The 27 T cell receptor beta chains given below trace back to one sample, sequenced in a study of CD8 T cells in Susac syndrome. RNA in amounts of about 0.5 to 1 ug was reverse transcribed with random hexamers. TCRdb ran MiXCR on the immunoSEQ multiplex PCR reads and lists one entry per CDR3 protein. There are under 300,000 distinct CDR3 sequences in the sample; 90% to 96% occur only once, and approximately 0.094% lies in the top ten. The source material was CD4+ T cells from PBMCs. These receptors were taken from a human donor with Susac syndrome.

This rearrangement joins TRBV10-2 to TRBJ2-2, with 9 bases identical to TRBD2. This CDR3 has 15 amino acids. V shed 8 bases, J shed 7 bases, and the junction held 11 bases outside the gene matches. Germline values: CDR1 WSHSY, CDR2 SAAADI. CDR3 nucleotides: TGCGCCAGCCACCCCGGGGGACTAGCTCACGGGGAGCTGTTTTTT. Its protein product is CASHPGGLAHGELFF.

J is TRBJ2-5 and V is TRBV7-9; 7 bases align to TRBD1. CDR3 length equals 15 residues. Germline V gene lookup returns CDR1 SEHNR and CDR2 FQNEAQ (reference sequence). Trimming took 8 bases from V and 3 from J; bases not matched to a gene: 12. This chain's CDR3 is CASFPRDSFKETQYF. For the CDR3, the DNA is TGTGCCAGCTTTCCTCGGGACAGCTTTAAAGAGACCCAGTACTTC.

V gene TRBV20-1 combines with J gene TRBJ2-3, with TRBD2 identical over 7 bases. The CDR3 loop spans 12 amino acids. Germline V gives CDR1 DFQATT, CDR2 SNEGSKA (reference sequence). DNA of the CDR3: TGCAGGACGGCTAGCGGAACAGATACGCAGTATTTT. Amino acids: CRTASGTDTQYF.

The chain has TRBV6-5 and TRBJ1-1; 7 nucleotides agree with TRBD1. V dropped 6 bases and J dropped 14; count of bases not matched to a gene: 9. The CDR3 contains 11 residues. Looked up from germline, CDR1 is MNHEY and CDR2 is SVGAGI. The CDR3 reads CASRGTAEHFF. In DNA form, the CDR3 reads TGTGCCAGCAGAGGGACAGCCGAACACTTCTTT.

The chain joins TRBV9 to TRBJ2-3; TRBD1 might be the D (6 bases). Germline CDR1 reads SGDLS; CDR2 reads YYNGEE. The CDR3 spans 17 residues. The V end lost 0 bases, the J end lost 0 bases, and 14 bases lay between the germline ends. The CDR3 is CASSVAPRGHSTDTQYF. Written as DNA, the CDR3 is TGTGCCAGCAGCGTAGCACCCAGGGGACACAGCACAGATACGCAGTATTTT.

The chain is built from TRBV12-3 or TRBV12-4 and TRBJ1-2, with TRBD1 as a possible D gene (5 bases). V lost 4 bases and J 3 bases, leaving 9 bases between the germline ends. The CDR3 has 13 amino acids. The CDR3 reads CASSSQGYYGYTF. The CDR3 DNA reads TGTGCCAGCAGTTCCCAGGGTTACTATGGCTACACCTTC.

Here the CDR3 reads CSARTSGYTDTQYF. The CDR3, as DNA: TGCAGTGCTCGGACTAGCGGATACACAGATACGCAGTATTTT. The V and J genes are TRBV20-1 and TRBJ2-3, with 10 positions matching TRBD2. With 5 bases clipped from V and 2 bases from J, the junction kept 4 bases outside the gene matches. This CDR3 region has 14 residues. Germline V gives CDR1 DFQATT, CDR2 SNEGSKA (reference sequence).

The rearrangement joins TRBV4-1 to TRBJ2-1, with D maybe TRBD2 (5 bases). V was clipped by 0 bases and J by 6 bases, with 18 bases between them. This CDR3 has 17 residues. Germline V gene data show CDR1 as MGHRA and CDR2 as YSYEKL. The CDR3 DNA follows: TGCGCCAGCAGCCAAGATCTTGGACTCTCGGCGGCCAATGAGCAGTTCTTC. The encoded protein is CASSQDLGLSAANEQFF.

The chain has TRBV24-1 and TRBJ2-2; 11 positions agree with TRBD2. After removal of 4 bases from V and 1 base from J, the junction contained 4 bases not matched to a gene. Per the germline V gene, CDR1 is KGHDR and CDR2 is SFDVKD. This CDR3 has 17 residues. CDR3 DNA: TGTGCCACCAGTGAATTAGGACTAGCGGGGAACACCGGGGAGCTGTTTTTT. Its translation is CATSELGLAGNTGELFF.

This CDR3 is CATRGNTEAFF. CDR3 bases: TGTGCCACCCGAGGGAACACTGAAGCTTTCTTT. The chain links TRBV25-1 to TRBJ1-1; no clear D. Trimming removed 10 bases at V and 1 base at J, with 7 bases between. This CDR3 is 11 amino acids long. Germline CDR1 MGHDK, CDR2 SYGVNS.

The chain has TRBV3-1 and TRBJ2-5; no reliable D call. Germline V gives CDR1 LGHDT, CDR2 YNNKEL (reference sequence). There are 14 residues in the CDR3. V was clipped by 0 bases and J by 6 bases, with 11 bases between them. CDR3 coding DNA: TGTGCCAGCAGCCAAGATACCGGTGGAAAGACCCAGTACTTC. It translates to CASSQDTGGKTQYF.

V gene TRBV18 combines with J gene TRBJ2-7; D unresolved. Germline CDR1 is KGHSH and CDR2 is LQKENI. V was cut by 3 bases and J by 4 bases, with 7 bases left in between. This CDR3 has 12 residues. In DNA form, the CDR3 reads TGTGCCAGCTCACCCGGCCAGTACGAGCAGTACTTC. Protein product: CASSPGQYEQYF.

The gene calls are TRBV29-1 and TRBJ1-2; D not resolved. This CDR3 is built from 9 residues. V was shortened by 3 bases and J by 7 bases, with 3 bases between the two germline ends. The V gene's germline CDR1 is SQVTM and CDR2 ANQGSEA. The CDR3 DNA sequence: TGCAGCGTTGACAGTGGCTACACCTTC. It encodes CSVDSGYTF. Supplemented by reference TRBV29-1 and TRBJ1-2, the full variable domain reads SAVISQKPSRDICQRGTSLTIQCQVDSQVTMMFWYRQQPGQSLTLIATANQGSEATYESGFVIDKFPISRPNLTFSTLTVSNMSPEDSSIYLCSVDSGYTFGSGTRLTVV.

V gene TRBV28 combines with J gene TRBJ2-5; D might be TRBD1 or TRBD2, each matching 6 bases. The CDR3 is 14 amino acids. The germline CDR1 and CDR2 sequences are MDHEN and SYDVKM. V shed 10 bases and J shed 4 bases, with 19 bases lying between them. In DNA, the CDR3 is TGTGCCACCTCGCCGGGGGCATCTAGAGAGACCCAGTACTTC. This sequence encodes CATSPGASRETQYF.

This chain links TRBV19 with TRBJ1-5; D possibly corresponds to TRBD1 (6 bases). The CDR3 is 16 residues long. CDR1 LNHDA and CDR2 SQIVND come from the germline V gene (reference sequence). Trimming took off 4 bases at V and 0 bases at J, with 13 bases between the two ends. CDR3 nucleotide sequence: TGTGCCAGTAGTAGACGGACAGAATATAGCAATCAGCCCCAGCATTTT. It yields the protein CASSRRTEYSNQPQHF.

J is TRBJ2-5 and V is TRBV5-1; D is ambiguous. This CDR3 has 18 amino acids. V was clipped by 4 bases and J by 0 bases, with 22 bases between them. CDR1 SGHRS and CDR2 YFSETQ come from the germline V gene. The CDR3 DNA reads as TGCGCCAGCAGCCCGAGTGGATTTGGACGGAGCCACCAAGAGACCCAGTACTTC. Translation: CASSPSGFGRSHQETQYF.

Concerning this clonotype itself: The junction and the germline gene differ at one end; a read error may be behind it. The CDR3 DNA sequence: TGCGCCAGCAGCTTGGAGGCGGGGCCGGACTACAAGCAGTACTTC. This codes for CASSLEAGPDYKQYF. The chain has TRBV5-1 and TRBJ2-7, with D possibly being TRBD2 (6 bases). The CDR3 sequence is 15 residues long. The germline CDR1 and CDR2 sequences are SGHRS and YFSETQ. The whole variable domain, remainder taken from reference TRBV5-1 and TRBJ2-7, is KAGVTQTPRYLIKTRGQQVTLSCSPISGHRSVSWYQQTPGQGLQFLFEYFSETQRNKGNFPGRFSGRQFSNSRSEMNVSTLELGDSALYLCASSLEAGPDYKQYFGPGTRLTVT.

The chain carries TRBV30 and TRBJ1-2, with TRBD1 matching 7 bases. Trimming removed 1 base from V and 6 bases from J; junction bases left unmatched: 11. Germline assignment: CDR1 GTSNPN and CDR2 SVGIG (reference sequence). This CDR3 comprises 15 residues. In DNA form, the CDR3 reads TGTGCCTGGAGTGAGGGCCCGGGACAGCAGGATGGCTACACCTTC. Amino acids: CAWSEGPGQQDGYTF.

V is TRBV11-1 and J is TRBJ2-6; D may match TRBD1 or TRBD2 (5 bases each). Trimming left V 1 base short and J 4 bases short, with 11 bases between. Per germline, CDR1 SGHAT and CDR2 FQDESV (reference sequence). This CDR3 spans 16 amino acids. The CDR3 DNA follows: TGTGCCAGCAGCTTAGGAGGGGTACCCGGGGCCAACGTCCTGACTTTC. Translation: CASSLGGVPGANVLTF.

The V call is TRBV20-1, the J call TRBJ1-3; D is unresolved. Germline V lookup: CDR1 DFQATT, CDR2 SNEGSKA (reference sequence). V gave up 1 base and J gave up 4 bases, with 2 bases separating them. The CDR3 spans 11 residues. The CDR3 DNA follows: TGCAGTGCTAGAGTAGGAAACACCATATATTTT. It yields the protein CSARVGNTIYF.

The rearrangement uses TRBV30 and TRBJ2-2; 9 bases agree with TRBD1. Per the germline V gene, CDR1 is GTSNPN and CDR2 is SVGIG (reference sequence). CDR3 length equals 17 residues. Unmatched junction bases numbered 12, after V lost 2 bases and J lost 5 bases. The CDR3: CAWSLGTGSILTGELFF. DNA for the CDR3: TGTGCCTGGAGTCTGGGGACAGGGTCTATTTTAACCGGGGAGCTGTTTTTT.

V gene TRBV18 combines with J gene TRBJ2-7, with D perhaps matching TRBD1 (6 bases). Germline loops: CDR1 KGHSH, CDR2 LQKENI. V was cut by 1 base and J by 0 bases, with 10 bases left in between. The CDR3 is 15 amino acids. CDR3 DNA sequence: TGTGCCAGCTCACCACGACGGGACAACTCCTACGAGCAGTACTTC. This codes for CASSPRRDNSYEQYF.

The gene calls are TRBV20-1 and TRBJ2-5, with no clear D. This CDR3 is 13 amino acids long. The ends were cut back, 2 bases at V and 3 bases at J, with 10 bases in the middle. Germline CDR1 and CDR2: DFQATT and SNEGSKA (reference sequence). The CDR3 nucleotides read TGCAGTGCTAGACAGGTGAACGAAGAGACCCAGTACTTC. Its translation: CSARQVNEETQYF.

This sequence joins TRBV12-3 or TRBV12-4 and TRBJ2-1; D remains ambiguous. The CDR3 has 11 amino acids. Between the trimmed V and J ends, which lost 7 bases and 9 bases, there was a span of 10 bases. In DNA form, the CDR3 reads TGTGCCAGCAACCGGGTGGGTGAGCAGTTCTTC. As protein: CASNRVGEQFF.

The V call is TRBV20-1, the J call TRBJ1-2; 8 bases agree with TRBD1. CDR1 and CDR2 from the germline V gene are DFQATT and SNEGSKA (reference sequence). The CDR3 contains 13 residues. The V segment lost 2 bases and the J segment 7 bases; nucleotides outside the gene matches: 6. CDR3 nucleotide sequence: TGCAGTGCTAGACAGCAGGGGGCGGGTGGCTACACCTTC. This encodes CSARQQGAGGYTF.

V and J are TRBV29-1 and TRBJ2-6; no definite D call. Germline V gives CDR1 SQVTM, CDR2 ANQGSEA. Trimming took off 4 bases at V and 0 bases at J, with 10 bases between the two ends. The CDR3 runs 15 residues. CDR3 sequence reads: CSVVGATSGANVLTF. The DNA of the CDR3 is TGCAGCGTTGTGGGTGCAACCTCTGGGGCCAACGTCCTGACTTTC. Combining the CDR3 with reference TRBV29-1 and TRBJ2-6 gives the whole variable domain SAVISQKPSRDICQRGTSLTIQCQVDSQVTMMFWYRQQPGQSLTLIATANQGSEATYESGFVIDKFPISRPNLTFSTLTVSNMSPEDSSIYLCSVVGATSGANVLTFGAGSRLTVL.

This clonotype was observed once. V gene TRBV11-3 combines with J gene TRBJ2-7, with D perhaps matching TRBD1 (5 bases). Germline V lookup: CDR1 SGHNT, CDR2 YENEEA. The CDR3 extends over 15 amino acids. Between the trimmed V and J ends, which lost 5 bases and 4 bases, there was a span of 18 bases. The CDR3 region is CASSLPPVAGYEQYF. The CDR3 nucleotides are TGTGCCAGCAGCCTACCCCCAGTGGCAGGGTACGAGCAGTACTTC.